Included here is one T cell receptor beta chain sequence, with context. What it binds is not known. From germline, CDR1 is MGHRA and CDR2 YSYEKL. The ends lost 3 bases at V and 2 bases at J; junction bases unmatched: 13. The CDR3 length is 20 residues. These data belong to a study of vaccination effects on CD4 cells after COVID-19. General study points: Marked clonal contraction was seen late after vaccination (in both infection- and vaccine-induced clones).

The table came from immunoSEQ multiplex PCR; TCRdb's copy has only in-frame clones and leaves some out. The sample consists of about 24,000 clones, roughly 73% of them appearing once. Antigen-specific CD4+ T cells were expanded (with viral peptide pools) by the ViraFEST assay ahead of sequencing. With more than nine days of culture completed, CD4+ T cells were isolated. As their vaccination, participants received two doses of either BNT162b2 or mRNA-1273. Negative nucleocapsid antibody tests before and after vaccination confirmed no previous SARS-CoV-2 infection. Supplemented with roughly 9 IU/ml IL-2 and roughly 10 ug/ml peptides, some 2 million PBMC per well were kept in culture. Cells had half their medium changed to IL-2 medium on days 3 and 7.

This chain connects TRBV4-1 to TRBJ2-5, with TRBD2 matching over 15 bases. This sequence was found in a human donor who received a COVID-19 vaccine. The sample was CD4+ T cells from PBMCs cultured with HCoV-NL63 spike peptides, taken after COVID-19 vaccination. CDR3 residues: CASSHPLGLAGGPRQETQYF. CDR3 DNA: TGCGCCAGCAGCCACCCCCTGGGACTAGCGGGGGGACCAAGACAAGAGACCCAGTACTTC.